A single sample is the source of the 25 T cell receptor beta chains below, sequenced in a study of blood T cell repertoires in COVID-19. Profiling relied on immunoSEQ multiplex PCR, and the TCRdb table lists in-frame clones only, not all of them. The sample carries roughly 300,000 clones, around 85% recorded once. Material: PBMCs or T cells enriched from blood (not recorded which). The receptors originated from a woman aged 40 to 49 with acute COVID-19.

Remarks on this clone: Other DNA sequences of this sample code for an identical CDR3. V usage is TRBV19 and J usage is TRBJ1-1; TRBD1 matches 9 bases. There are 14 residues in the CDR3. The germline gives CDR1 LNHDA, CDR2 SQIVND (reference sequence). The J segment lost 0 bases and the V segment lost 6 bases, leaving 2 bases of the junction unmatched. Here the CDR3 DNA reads TGTGCCAGTAGCCGGACAGGGGTGAACACTGAAGCTTTCTTT. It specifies CASSRTGVNTEAFF.

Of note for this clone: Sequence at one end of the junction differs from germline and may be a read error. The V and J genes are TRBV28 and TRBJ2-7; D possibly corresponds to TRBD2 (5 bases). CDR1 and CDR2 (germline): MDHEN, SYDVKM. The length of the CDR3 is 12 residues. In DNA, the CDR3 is TGTGCCAGCAGTTTATTTAGTGGAGGAAAGGTCTTC. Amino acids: CASSLFSGGKVF.

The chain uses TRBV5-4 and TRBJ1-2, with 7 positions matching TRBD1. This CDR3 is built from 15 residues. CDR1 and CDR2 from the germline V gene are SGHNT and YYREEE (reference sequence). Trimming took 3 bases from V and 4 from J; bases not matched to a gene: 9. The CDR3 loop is CASSSPGQLLYGYTF. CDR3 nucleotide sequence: TGTGCCAGCAGCTCGCCGGGACAGCTCCTCTATGGCTACACCTTC.

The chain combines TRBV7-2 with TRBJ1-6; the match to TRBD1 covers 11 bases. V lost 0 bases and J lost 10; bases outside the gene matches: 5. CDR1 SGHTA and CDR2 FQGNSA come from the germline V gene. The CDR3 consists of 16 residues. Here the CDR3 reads CASSLAGTGGYSPLHF. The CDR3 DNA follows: TGTGCCAGCAGCTTAGCGGGGACAGGGGGGTACTCACCCCTCCACTTT.

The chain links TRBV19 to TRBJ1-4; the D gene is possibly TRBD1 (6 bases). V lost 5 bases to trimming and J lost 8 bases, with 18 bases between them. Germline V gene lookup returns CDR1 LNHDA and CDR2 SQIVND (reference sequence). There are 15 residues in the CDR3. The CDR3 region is CASSPRDRSGEKLFF. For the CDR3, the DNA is TGTGCCAGTAGTCCCCGAGACAGGTCAGGAGAAAAACTGTTTTTT.

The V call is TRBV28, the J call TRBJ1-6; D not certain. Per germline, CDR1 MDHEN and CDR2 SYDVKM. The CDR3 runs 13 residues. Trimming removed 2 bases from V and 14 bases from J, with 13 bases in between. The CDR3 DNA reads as TGTGCCAGCAGTTTAGACACTCCAAAAACCCTCCACTTT. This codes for CASSLDTPKTLHF.

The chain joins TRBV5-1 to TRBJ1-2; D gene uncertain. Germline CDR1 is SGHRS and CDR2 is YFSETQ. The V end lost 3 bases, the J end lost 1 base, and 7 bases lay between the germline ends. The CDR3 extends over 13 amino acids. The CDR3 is CASSSSGNYGYTF. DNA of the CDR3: TGCGCCAGCAGCTCCTCCGGTAACTATGGCTACACCTTC.

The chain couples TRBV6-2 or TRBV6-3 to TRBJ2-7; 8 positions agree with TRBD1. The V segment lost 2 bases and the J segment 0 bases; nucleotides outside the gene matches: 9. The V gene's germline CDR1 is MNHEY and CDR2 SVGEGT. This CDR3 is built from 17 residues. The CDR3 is CASSYEAGGSRSYEQYF. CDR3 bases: TGTGCCAGCAGTTACGAGGCAGGGGGCTCCCGCTCCTACGAGCAGTACTTC.

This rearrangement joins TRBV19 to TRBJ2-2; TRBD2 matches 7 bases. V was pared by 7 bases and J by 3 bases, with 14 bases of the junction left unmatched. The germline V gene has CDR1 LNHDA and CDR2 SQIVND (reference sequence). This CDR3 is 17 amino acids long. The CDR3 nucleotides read TGTGCCAGTATTAGGGAGGGATCAGATTCTTACACCGGGGAGCTGTTTTTT. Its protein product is CASIREGSDSYTGELFF.

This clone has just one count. The CDR3 nucleotides read TGTGCCAGCAGCGTAGTTCCCACAGGGGACACTGAAGCTTTCTTT. This sequence encodes CASSVVPTGDTEAFF. The chain has TRBV9 and TRBJ1-1, with 7 bases lining up with TRBD1. CDR1 SGDLS and CDR2 YYNGEE come from the germline V gene. The V and J ends lost 0 bases and 3 bases, in that order; junction bases with no gene match: 5. The CDR3 is 15 residues long.

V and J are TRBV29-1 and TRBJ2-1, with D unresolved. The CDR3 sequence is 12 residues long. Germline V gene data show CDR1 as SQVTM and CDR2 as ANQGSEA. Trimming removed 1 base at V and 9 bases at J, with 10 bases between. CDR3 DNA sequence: TGCAGCGTTGAAGTTGGCCGGAGTGAGCAGTTCTTC. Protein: CSVEVGRSEQFF.

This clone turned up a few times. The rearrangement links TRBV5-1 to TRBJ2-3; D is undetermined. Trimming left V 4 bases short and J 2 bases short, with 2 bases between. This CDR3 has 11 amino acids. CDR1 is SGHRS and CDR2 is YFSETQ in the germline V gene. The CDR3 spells CASSHTDTQYF. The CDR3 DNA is TGCGCCAGCAGCCACACAGATACGCAGTATTTT.

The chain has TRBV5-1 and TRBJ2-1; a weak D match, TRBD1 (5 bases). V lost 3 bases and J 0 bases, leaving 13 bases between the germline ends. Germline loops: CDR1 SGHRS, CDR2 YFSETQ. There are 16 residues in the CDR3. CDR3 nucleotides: TGCGCCAGCAGCTCCCGACAGTCGAGCTCCTACAATGAGCAGTTCTTC. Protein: CASSSRQSSSYNEQFF.

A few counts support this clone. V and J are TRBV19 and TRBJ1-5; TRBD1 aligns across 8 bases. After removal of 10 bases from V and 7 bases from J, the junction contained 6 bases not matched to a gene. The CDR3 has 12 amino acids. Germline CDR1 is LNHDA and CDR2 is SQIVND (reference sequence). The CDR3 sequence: CATGQGGQPQHF. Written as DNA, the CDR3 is TGTGCCACCGGACAGGGAGGGCAGCCCCAGCATTTT.

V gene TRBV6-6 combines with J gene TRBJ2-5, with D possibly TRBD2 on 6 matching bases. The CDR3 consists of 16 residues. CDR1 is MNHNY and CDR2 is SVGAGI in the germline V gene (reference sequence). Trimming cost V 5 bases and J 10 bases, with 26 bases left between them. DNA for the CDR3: TGTGCCAGCAGTCCAGGAGATAGGGCCCCATGGAGGGGCCAGTACTTC. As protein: CASSPGDRAPWRGQYF.

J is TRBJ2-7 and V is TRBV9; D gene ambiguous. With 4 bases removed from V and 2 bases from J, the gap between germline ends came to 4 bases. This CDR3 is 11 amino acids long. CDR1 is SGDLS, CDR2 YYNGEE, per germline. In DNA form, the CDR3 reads TGTGCCAGCAGCTTCACCTACGAGCAGTACTTC. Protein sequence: CASSFTYEQYF. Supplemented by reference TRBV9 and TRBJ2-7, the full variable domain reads DSGVTQTPKHLITATGQRVTLRCSPRSGDLSVYWYQQSLDQGLQFLIQYYNGEERAKGNILERFSAQQFPDLHSELNLSSLELGDSALYFCASSFTYEQYFGPGTRLTVT.

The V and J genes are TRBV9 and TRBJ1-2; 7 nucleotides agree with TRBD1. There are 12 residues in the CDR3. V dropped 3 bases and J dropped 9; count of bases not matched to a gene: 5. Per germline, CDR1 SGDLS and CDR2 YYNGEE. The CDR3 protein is CASSATQGSYTF. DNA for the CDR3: TGTGCCAGCAGCGCCACACAGGGGAGCTACACCTTC.

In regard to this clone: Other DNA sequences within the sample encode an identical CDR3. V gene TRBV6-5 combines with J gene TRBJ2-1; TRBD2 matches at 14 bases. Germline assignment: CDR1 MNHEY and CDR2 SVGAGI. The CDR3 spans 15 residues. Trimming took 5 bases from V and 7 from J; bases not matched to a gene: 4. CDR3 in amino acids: CASSRGTSGSNEQFF. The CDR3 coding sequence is TGTGCCAGCAGTCGCGGGACTAGCGGGAGTAATGAGCAGTTCTTC.

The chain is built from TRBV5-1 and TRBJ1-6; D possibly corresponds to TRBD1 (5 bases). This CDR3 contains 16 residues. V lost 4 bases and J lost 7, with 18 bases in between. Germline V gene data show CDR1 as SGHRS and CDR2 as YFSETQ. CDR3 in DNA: TGCGCCAGCAGCCCTCAGTCCGGAGGGGAGAATTCACCCCTCCACTTT. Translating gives CASSPQSGGENSPLHF.

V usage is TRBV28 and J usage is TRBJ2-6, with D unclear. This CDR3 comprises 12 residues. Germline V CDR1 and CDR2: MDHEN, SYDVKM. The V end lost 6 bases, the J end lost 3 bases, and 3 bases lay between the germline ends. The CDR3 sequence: CASSLGANVLTF. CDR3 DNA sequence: TGTGCCAGCAGCCTTGGGGCCAACGTCCTGACTTTC. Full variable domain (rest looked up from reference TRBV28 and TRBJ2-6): DVKVTQSSRYLVKRTGEKVFLECVQDMDHENMFWYRQDPGLGLRLIYFSYDVKMKEKGDIPEGYSVSREKKERFSLILESASTNQTSMYLCASSLGANVLTFGAGSRLTVL.

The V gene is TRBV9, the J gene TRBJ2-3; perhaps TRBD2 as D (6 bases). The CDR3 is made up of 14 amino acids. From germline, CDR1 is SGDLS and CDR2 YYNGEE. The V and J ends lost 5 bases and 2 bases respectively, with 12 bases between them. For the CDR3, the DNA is TGTGCCAGCAGGGCGGGACTCCACACAGATACGCAGTATTTT. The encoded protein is CASRAGLHTDTQYF.

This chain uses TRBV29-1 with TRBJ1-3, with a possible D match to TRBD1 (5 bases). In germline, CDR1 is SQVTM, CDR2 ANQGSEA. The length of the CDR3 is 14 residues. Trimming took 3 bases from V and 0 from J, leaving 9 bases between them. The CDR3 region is CSVDRRGSGNTIYF. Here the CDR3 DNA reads TGCAGCGTTGACCGAAGGGGCTCTGGAAACACCATATATTTT.

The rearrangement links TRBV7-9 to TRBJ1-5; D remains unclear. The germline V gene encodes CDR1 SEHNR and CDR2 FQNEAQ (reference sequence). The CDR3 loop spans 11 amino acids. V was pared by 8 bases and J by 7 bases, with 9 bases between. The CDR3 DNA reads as TGTGCCAGCGGTCGAGGACAGCCCCAGCATTTT. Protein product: CASGRGQPQHF.

The CDR3 DNA follows: TGTGCCAGCAGCCAAGCGACGGGACTAAGGCAGACAGATACGCAGTATTTT. Translated, it gives CASSQATGLRQTDTQYF. V usage is TRBV4-2 and J usage is TRBJ2-3, with 7 bases lining up with TRBD2. Germline V gives CDR1 LGHNA, CDR2 YNFKEQ. The V segment lost 1 base and the J segment 3 bases; nucleotides outside the gene matches: 10. The CDR3 spans 17 residues.

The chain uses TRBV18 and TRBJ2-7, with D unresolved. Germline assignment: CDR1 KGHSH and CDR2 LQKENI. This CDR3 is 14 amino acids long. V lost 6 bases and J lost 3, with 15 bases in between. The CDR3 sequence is CASSRAGGDYEQYF. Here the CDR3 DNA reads TGTGCCAGCTCGAGAGCTGGCGGCGACTACGAGCAGTACTTC. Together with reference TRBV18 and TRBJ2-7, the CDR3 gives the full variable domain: NAGVMQNPRHLVRRRGQEARLRCSPMKGHSHVYWYRQLPEEGLKFMVYLQKENIIDESGMPKERFSAEFPKEGPSILRIQQVVRGDSAAYFCASSRAGGDYEQYFGPGTRLTVT.